The 18 T cell receptor beta chains in this list originate from one sample, sequenced in a study of T cell clonality in common variable immunodeficiency. Findings and caveats of the study: Reportedly, TCR beta sequences from common variable immunodeficiency showed fewer deletions and N-nucleotide insertions.

Antigens of these TCRs are unknown. Method: immunoSEQ multiplex PCR; TCRdb's copy keeps in-frame clones and lacks some. There are about 15,000 clones in the sample, none observed a single time. Input material: peripheral blood mononuclear cells. These receptors all stem from a human donor with common variable immunodeficiency.

This clone was counted at least ten times. The read gets to within 3 residues of the CDR3 end, and the germline J gene fills in the rest. The V gene is TRBV19, the J gene TRBJ2-1, with TRBD2 matching 10 bases. The CDR3 extends over 15 amino acids. Per germline, CDR1 LNHDA and CDR2 SQIVND (reference sequence). V lost 7 bases to trimming and J lost 8 bases; unmatched junction nucleotides: 11. The CDR3 is CASTSSGRSQYEQFF. CDR3 bases read: TGTGCCAGTACCTCTAGCGGGAGAAGTCAATATGAG.

For this clone: The read ends 3 residues before the CDR3 terminus; that terminus is restored from the germline J gene. This chain links TRBV7-9 with TRBJ1-1; D perhaps matches TRBD1 (5 bases). The germline CDR1 and CDR2 sequences are SEHNR and FQNEAQ (reference sequence). V was cut by 2 bases and J by 3 bases, with 10 bases left in between. The CDR3 sequence is 14 residues long. Partial CDR3 DNA: TGTGCCAGCAGCTTAACTTCGGGGGACACTGAA. It yields the protein CASSLTSGDTE. The whole CDR3 sequence is CASSLTSGDTEAFF.

Concerning this clone itself: From the germline J gene comes the end of the CDR3, since the read stops 3 residues before it. This sequence joins TRBV19 and TRBJ2-7; D is perhaps TRBD1 (7 bases). The CDR3 contains 15 residues. V was clipped by 5 bases and J by 3 bases, with 17 bases between them. Germline assignment: CDR1 LNHDA and CDR2 SQIVND (reference sequence). The CDR3 loop reads CASSSHRGAGYEQYF. The part of the CDR3 DNA that was read is TGTGCCAGTAGTTCGCACAGGGGAGCGGGCTACGAG.

This clone was observed a handful of times. Sequencing ends 3 residues short of the CDR3 end; the germline J gene provides the rest. The chain recombines TRBV7-9 with TRBJ2-2; 8 nucleotides line up with TRBD1. The V and J ends lost 2 bases and 1 base, in that order; junction bases with no gene match: 0. CDR1 and CDR2 from the germline V gene are SEHNR and FQNEAQ (reference sequence). The CDR3 is 15 residues long. This chain's CDR3 is CASSLTGGNTGELFF. Partial CDR3 DNA: TGTGCCAGCAGCTTAACAGGGGGGAACACCGGGGAG.

This clone was seen a few times. The CDR3 end falls 3 residues outside the read, so it is completed with the germline J gene. V usage is TRBV11-2 and J usage is TRBJ2-1, with D perhaps matching TRBD2 (5 bases). The CDR3 length is 13 residues. Trimming removed 5 bases from V and 9 bases from J, with 14 bases in between. Per the germline V gene, CDR1 is SGHAT and CDR2 is FQNNGV. CDR3 sequence reads: CASSPRLAGEQFF. The CDR3 DNA, read in part, is TGTGCCAGCAGCCCCAGGCTAGCAGGTGAG.

In its sample, this clone is medium-sized. The read is 3 residues too short to cover the CDR3 end, so that end is filled in from the germline J gene. V and J are TRBV19 and TRBJ2-3, with 7 bases matching TRBD2. This CDR3 comprises 12 residues. Germline CDR1 LNHDA, CDR2 SQIVND (reference sequence). The CDR3 loop reads CASSIPGGAQYF. Partial CDR3 DNA: TGTGCCAGTAGTATACCGGGGGGAGCG.

This clone was detected only a few times. The read halts 3 residues ahead of the CDR3 end, with the missing end drawn from the germline J gene. The chain employs TRBV7-9 and TRBJ1-4; 7 bases are shared with TRBD1. Germline lookup yields CDR1 SEHNR and CDR2 FQNEAQ (reference sequence). The CDR3 has 14 amino acids. The J segment lost 6 bases and the V segment lost 5 bases, leaving 6 bases of the junction unmatched. The CDR3 DNA, read in part, is TGTGCCAGCAGCCCGGGACAGCCCCATGAAAAA. Translated, it gives CASSPGQPHEK. The whole CDR3 sequence reads CASSPGQPHEKLFF.

Comment on this clone: The read terminates 3 residues ahead of where the CDR3 ends, so the germline J gene completes it. The rearrangement uses TRBV30 and TRBJ1-1; D gene ambiguous. V lost 2 bases and J lost 4, with 14 bases in between. In germline, CDR1 is GTSNPN, CDR2 SVGIG (reference sequence). This CDR3 has 14 residues. The DNA read from the CDR3 is TGTGCCTGGAGTAAGGGCTCGGTGGGCACTGAA. Amino acid sequence: CAWSKGSVGTE. The complete CDR3 protein is CAWSKGSVGTEAFF.

This clone was seen a few times. The read ends 3 residues early relative to the CDR3; the germline J gene fills the gap. The gene calls are TRBV7-6 and TRBJ1-5; 9 nucleotides line up with TRBD1. J gave up 5 bases and V 1 base, and 3 bases lay outside the gene matches. The CDR3 covers 15 residues. The V gene's germline CDR1 is SGHVS and CDR2 FNYEAQ. CDR3 DNA (partial): TGTGCCAGCAGCTTAGGGGACAGGGTAGATCAGCCC. This sequence encodes CASSLGDRVDQP. The full-length CDR3 reads as CASSLGDRVDQPQHF.

This clone was recorded many times. The read ends 3 residues early relative to the CDR3; the germline J gene fills the gap. This sequence joins TRBV19 and TRBJ1-1, with D perhaps matching TRBD1 (6 bases). This CDR3 has 12 amino acids. V lost 1 base and J 7 bases, leaving 7 bases between the germline ends. Germline lookup yields CDR1 LNHDA and CDR2 SQIVND (reference sequence). The CDR3 here is CASSIARGEAFF. CDR3 bases read: TGTGCCAGTAGTATAGCCAGGGGTGAA.

This clone showed up just a few times. The read halts 3 residues ahead of the CDR3 end, with the missing end drawn from the germline J gene. The genes are TRBV29-1 and TRBJ2-7; a possible D gene is TRBD1 (6 bases). The CDR3 totals 15 residues. Germline lookup yields CDR1 SQVTM and CDR2 ANQGSEA. Trimming cost V 1 base and J 0 bases, with 13 bases left between them. CDR3 DNA, as far as it was read: TGCAGCGTTGAAGTACGTGGGGACAACTCCTACGAG. The encoded protein is CSVEVRGDNSYE. The entire CDR3 protein is CSVEVRGDNSYEQYF.

Concerning this clone: With the read ending 3 residues before the CDR3 end, the germline J gene is used to fill in that end. The chain couples TRBV6-1 to TRBJ2-1; weak D call: TRBD2 (6 bases). Between the trimmed V and J ends, which lost 2 bases and 2 bases, there was a span of 13 bases. Germline CDR1 reads MNHNS; CDR2 reads SASEGT. This CDR3 comprises 16 residues. The CDR3 is CASSELAWGAYNEQFF. CDR3 bases read: TGTGCCAGCAGTGAATTGGCCTGGGGGGCCTACAATGAG.

Relative to its sample, this clone is medium-sized (0.01 to 0.1%). With the read ending 3 residues before the CDR3 end, the germline J gene is used to fill in that end. The chain employs TRBV18 and TRBJ1-1, with a tentative D call TRBD1 (5 bases). Looked up from germline, CDR1 is KGHSH and CDR2 is LQKENI. The V and J ends lost 0 bases and 6 bases respectively, with 8 bases between them. CDR3 length: 13 residues. The sequenced part of the CDR3 DNA is TGTGCCAGCTCACCACCGGCAGGGCCTGAA. It is translated as CASSPPAGPE. The full CDR3 protein reads CASSPPAGPEAFF. Together with reference TRBV18 and TRBJ1-1, the CDR3 gives the full variable domain: NAGVMQNPRHLVRRRGQEARLRCSPMKGHSHVYWYRQLPEEGLKFMVYLQKENIIDESGMPKERFSAEFPKEGPSILRIQQVVRGDSAAYFCASSPPAGPEAFFGQGTRLTVV.

This clone was seen a few times. The junction shows a germline mismatch at one end, possibly a read error. The CDR3 end falls 3 residues outside the read, so it is completed with the germline J gene. The V and J genes are TRBV6-2 or TRBV6-3 and TRBJ1-6; 9 bases match TRBD1. The CDR3 length is 15 residues. Germline CDR1 reads MNHEY; CDR2 reads SVGEGT. The CDR3 protein is CASSPTGGRDSPLHF. The sequenced part of the CDR3 DNA is TGTGCTAGCAGTCCTACAGGGGGCAGAGATTCACCC.

CDR3 sequence reads: CASSPQTSGTYNEQFF. CDR3 DNA, as far as it was read: TGTGCCAGCTCACCCCAGACTAGCGGCACCTACAATGAG. The genes are TRBV18 and TRBJ2-1; the match to TRBD2 covers 9 bases. The CDR3 end falls 3 residues outside the read, so it is completed with the germline J gene. V shed 3 bases, J shed 2 bases, and the junction held 5 bases outside the gene matches. The germline V gene encodes CDR1 KGHSH and CDR2 LQKENI. The CDR3 runs to 16 residues. The full variable domain, in which reference TRBV18 and TRBJ2-1 provide the parts outside the CDR3, is NAGVMQNPRHLVRRRGQEARLRCSPMKGHSHVYWYRQLPEEGLKFMVYLQKENIIDESGMPKERFSAEFPKEGPSILRIQQVVRGDSAAYFCASSPQTSGTYNEQFFGPGTRLTVL.

This clone appeared a few times. Coverage ceases 3 residues before the CDR3 finishes, and the germline J gene fills in the end. The rearrangement joins TRBV7-2 to TRBJ2-3; 7 nucleotides align to TRBD2. Trimming removed 6 bases from V and 0 bases from J; junction bases left unmatched: 6. The germline V gene encodes CDR1 SGHTA and CDR2 FQGNSA. CDR3 length: 15 residues. The CDR3 loop is CASSASGISTDTQYF. CDR3 bases read: TGTGCCAGCAGTGCAAGCGGGATAAGCACAGATACG.

In this sample, this clone turned up a few times. The CDR3 extends 3 residues past the end of the read, so its final part is completed from the germline J gene. The rearrangement links TRBV7-9 to TRBJ2-2, with a tentative D call TRBD2 (6 bases). Germline V CDR1 and CDR2: SEHNR, FQNEAQ (reference sequence). V was cut by 5 bases and J by 6 bases, with 13 bases left in between. This CDR3 region has 14 residues. The DNA read from the CDR3 is TGTGCCAGCAGCCAAGCTAGCGTCGCCGGGGAG. It specifies CASSQASVAGE. The CDR3 reads in full as CASSQASVAGELFF. The variable domain in full, with the rest retrieved from reference TRBV7-9 and TRBJ2-2, is DTGVSQNPRHKITKRGQNVTFRCDPISEHNRLYWYRQTLGQGPEFLTYFQNEAQLEKSRLLSDRFSAERPKGSFSTLEIQRTEQGDSAMYLCASSQASVAGELFFGEGSRLTVL.

This clone was counted many times. Read sequence stops 3 residues before the CDR3 end, and the germline J gene provides the missing end. The gene calls are TRBV7-2 and TRBJ2-5, with TRBD1 identical over 7 bases. V lost 4 bases and J lost 3; bases outside the gene matches: 5. This CDR3 is 14 amino acids long. Germline CDR1 SGHTA, CDR2 FQGNSA. Here the CDR3 reads CASSSRTGKETQYF. Incomplete CDR3 DNA: TGTGCCAGCAGCTCCCGGACAGGCAAAGAGACC.